The T cell receptor (beta chain) described here comes from a study of blood T cell repertoires in COVID-19. The overall study: The cDNA or gDNA used as material had been derived from T cells, B-cell-depleted T cells, or PBMCs.

After removal of 10 bases from V and 6 bases from J, the junction contained 9 bases not matched to a gene. Germline assignment: CDR1 MDHEN and CDR2 SYDVKM. The CDR3 consists of 14 residues. Authors' data handling: Counts of nucleated cells, estimated from reference gene primer amplification, were obtained. Repertoires were generated with immunoSEQ multiplex PCR, while TCRdb's copy carries only in-frame clones and drops some. Clonal size and the V and J genes are those of that table, whereas D and trimming came from the DNA. The table shows roughly 250,000 clones, with 75% to 90% occurring only once. This receptor was identified in a woman aged 25-40 years with acute COVID-19. The chain employs TRBV28 and TRBJ2-1; 10 nucleotides match TRBD2. Material: PBMCs or T cells enriched from blood (not recorded which). The CDR3 is CATNIGLAANEQFF. In DNA, the CDR3 is TGTGCCACCAATATAGGACTAGCGGCCAATGAGCAGTTCTTC.